The present entry profiles one T cell receptor beta chain with its context. Its antigen is not identified. The J segment lost 6 bases and the V segment lost 6 bases, leaving 3 bases of the junction unmatched. Germline assignment: CDR1 MNHEY and CDR2 SMNVEV (reference sequence). The CDR3 is 12 residues long. Total RNA extracted from each sample amounted to at least 6 micrograms. This specimen belongs to a study of blood T cells in healthy people across ages. Sample-barcoded 5' priming and a J-beta primer mix drove a second PCR of roughly 7 to 11 cycles. TCRdb reprocessed the 5' RACE reads with MiXCR, giving one entry per CDR3 protein. This table has about 800,000 distinct CDR3 sequences, 25% appearing once. Notes on the study in general: Researchers report that TCR beta diversity correlated strongly with naive T cell percentage.

The data also belong to a second study, concerning T cells of mothers and their children.

The TCR originated in a boy aged 5-17 years in good health. Sequencing was carried out using blood. V gene TRBV27 combines with J gene TRBJ1-2, with 8 nucleotides matching TRBD1. CDR3 nucleotide sequence: TGTGCCAGCAGCGACAGGGGAGATGGCTACACCTTC. Residues: CASSDRGDGYTF.